Shown below are 23 T cell receptor beta chains from a single sample sequenced in a study of T-cell memory formation after mild COVID-19. From the 5' RACE reads, TCRdb called clonotypes with MiXCR, one entry per CDR3 protein. The sample holds approximately 260,000 distinct CDR3 sequences, approximately 16% seen once. The sequencing sample was made of PBMCs or a T cell subset sorted from them (not recorded which). All receptors come from a young man who had mild COVID-19 (a few samples of this study predate the infection). Cell type and time point are not known.

This clonotype has just a few counts. The chain combines TRBV6-5 with TRBJ1-2, with TRBD1 matching 8 bases. Germline V gives CDR1 MNHEY, CDR2 SVGAGI. Losses at the gene ends were 10 bases for V and 2 bases for J; bases not matched to a gene: 3. CDR3 length: 12 residues. The CDR3 DNA reads as TGTGCCATCAGGGGGCAGAACTATGGCTACACCTTC. It yields the protein CAIRGQNYGYTF.

This clonotype appeared a few times. This sequence joins TRBV29-1 and TRBJ2-3; 10 bases align to TRBD2. Germline V lookup: CDR1 SQVTM, CDR2 ANQGSEA. This CDR3 comprises 15 residues. The J segment lost 4 bases and the V segment lost 0 bases, leaving 4 bases of the junction unmatched. CDR3 DNA: TGCAGCGTTGAAGATAGCGGGGGGCCGTCAGATACGCAGTATTTT. It codes for CSVEDSGGPSDTQYF.

The V and J genes are TRBV12-3 or TRBV12-4 and TRBJ2-1, with TRBD2 matching 9 bases. V gave up 5 bases and J gave up 2 bases; unmatched junction bases: 7. This CDR3 spans 16 amino acids. The CDR3 here is CASSPLAGPPYNEQFF. The CDR3 region has the DNA TGTGCCAGCAGTCCACTAGCGGGCCCCCCCTACAATGAGCAGTTCTTC.

Ten or more counts support this clonotype. The V call is TRBV5-1, the J call TRBJ1-1, with D possibly TRBD1 on 5 matching bases. V was cut by 0 bases and J by 4 bases, with 10 bases left in between. This CDR3 region has 14 residues. CDR1 and CDR2 from the germline V gene are SGHRS and YFSETQ. CDR3 nucleotide sequence: TGCGCCAGCAGCTTGGAGGCAGGGAGCACTGAAGCTTTCTTT. This sequence encodes CASSLEAGSTEAFF.

This clonotype was picked up many times. This rearrangement joins TRBV7-8 to TRBJ2-4, with a tentative D call TRBD2 (6 bases). The CDR3 has 18 residues. The V end was cut by 1 base, the J end by 1 base, with 17 bases between. Germline CDR1 SGHVS, CDR2 FQNEAQ. The CDR3 here is CASSLELAGWAAKNIQYF. In DNA, the CDR3 is TGTGCCAGCAGCTTAGAGTTGGCGGGGTGGGCTGCCAAAAACATTCAGTACTTC. Supplemented by reference TRBV7-8 and TRBJ2-4, the full variable domain reads GAGVSQSPRYKVAKRGQDVALRCDPISGHVSLFWYQQALGQGPEFLTYFQNEAQLDKSGLPSDRFFAERPEGSVSTLKIQRTQQEDSAVYLCASSLELAGWAAKNIQYFGAGTRLSVL.

This clonotype was seen a few times. The J gene is TRBJ2-5, the V gene TRBV10-2; D might be TRBD1 (6 bases). Looked up from germline, CDR1 is WSHSY and CDR2 is SAAADI. The CDR3 spans 15 residues. Trimming removed 2 bases from V and 0 bases from J, with 10 bases in between. The CDR3 is CASSEHRAYQETQYF. The CDR3 nucleotides are TGCGCCAGCAGTGAGCACAGGGCCTACCAAGAGACCCAGTACTTC.

This clonotype was recorded many times. This chain connects TRBV5-1 to TRBJ2-2, with D possibly matching TRBD1 (6 bases). Germline V gene lookup returns CDR1 SGHRS and CDR2 YFSETQ. The CDR3 is made up of 14 amino acids. V was shortened by 4 bases and J by 4 bases, with 11 bases between the two germline ends. CDR3 protein: CASSPGQSTGELFF. The CDR3 region has the DNA TGCGCCAGCAGCCCCGGACAGTCCACCGGGGAGCTGTTTTTT.

The table lists this clonotype with a few counts. The rearrangement joins TRBV7-3 to TRBJ1-6; no reliable D call. This CDR3 has 14 residues. The V end was cut by 2 bases, the J end by 10 bases, with 12 bases between. Looked up from germline, CDR1 is SGHTA and CDR2 is FQGTGA. The CDR3 here is CASSLAPAGSPLHF. In DNA form, the CDR3 reads TGTGCCAGCAGCTTAGCCCCCGCCGGGTCACCCCTCCACTTT.

The genes are TRBV6-2 or TRBV6-3 and TRBJ1-2, with 7 bases that match TRBD1. V shed 8 bases and J 2 bases; nucleotides not matched to a gene: 17. CDR3 size: 17 residues. Germline CDR1 MNHEY, CDR2 SVGEGT. CDR3 DNA: TGTGCCAGCCAACGGGAGACAGGGCTTTCTTGGAACTATGGCTACACCTTC. It codes for CASQRETGLSWNYGYTF.

The chain uses TRBV7-2 and TRBJ2-6; D remains ambiguous. Trimming removed 4 bases from V and 4 bases from J, with 5 bases in between. The CDR3 sequence is 13 residues long. CDR1 and CDR2 (germline): SGHTA, FQGNSA. The CDR3 protein is CASSSRGANVLTF. As DNA, the CDR3 is TGTGCCAGCAGCTCCAGGGGGGCCAACGTCCTGACTTTC.

The chain combines TRBV12-3 or TRBV12-4 with TRBJ1-5, with unresolved D. The CDR3 has 16 residues. Trimming stripped 2 bases from V and 0 bases from J, with 11 bases between. The DNA for the CDR3 is TGTGCCAGCAGTTTAAGAAAGGTGAATAGCAATCAGCCCCAGCATTTT. It specifies CASSLRKVNSNQPQHF.

Only a few counts were recorded for this clonotype. In nucleotides, the CDR3 is TGCAGTGCTAGGAGAGGGGCTCATGGGGAGACCCAGTACTTC. It translates to CSARRGAHGETQYF. The V and J genes are TRBV20-1 and TRBJ2-5; D might be TRBD1 or TRBD2, each matching 5 bases. The CDR3 consists of 14 residues. Germline V gene lookup returns CDR1 DFQATT and CDR2 SNEGSKA (reference sequence). Deletions cut 3 bases from V and 5 bases from J, with 16 bases between.

Only a few counts were recorded for this clonotype. V and J are TRBV12-3 or TRBV12-4 and TRBJ2-7; 10 bases align to TRBD2. The CDR3 spans 14 residues. J was trimmed by 3 bases and V by 5 bases; bases with no gene match: 4. The chain's CDR3 is CASSPSGGFYEQYF. CDR3 nucleotide sequence: TGTGCCAGCAGTCCTAGCGGGGGCTTCTACGAGCAGTACTTC.

V gene TRBV15 combines with J gene TRBJ1-5; D not certain. Between the trimmed V and J ends, which lost 4 bases and 6 bases, there was a span of 19 bases. This CDR3 has 16 residues. Germline assignment: CDR1 LNHNV and CDR2 YYDKDF (reference sequence). This CDR3 is CATSTGGWGGAQPQHF. CDR3 bases: TGTGCCACCAGCACAGGCGGTTGGGGTGGTGCTCAGCCCCAGCATTTT.

This clonotype occurred a few times. This chain uses TRBV20-1 with TRBJ2-3, with 9 bases fitting TRBD2. Germline V lookup: CDR1 DFQATT, CDR2 SNEGSKA (reference sequence). Trimming took 6 bases from V and 2 from J; bases not matched to a gene: 12. The CDR3 is 16 amino acids. CDR3 nucleotide sequence: TGCAGTGCCGTATCCGCGGGGGGGCACAACACAGATACGCAGTATTTT. Its translation: CSAVSAGGHNTDTQYF.

This clonotype was detected only a few times. This chain connects TRBV3-1 to TRBJ1-5; a possible D gene is TRBD1 (5 bases). Germline V gene lookup returns CDR1 LGHDT and CDR2 YNNKEL (reference sequence). The CDR3 has 13 amino acids. V lost 1 base to trimming and J lost 4 bases, with 5 bases between them. In DNA form, the CDR3 reads TGTGCCAGCAGCCAAGCAGGGAATCAGCCCCAGCATTTT. As protein: CASSQAGNQPQHF. Full variable domain (outside the CDR3, taken from reference TRBV3-1 and TRBJ1-5): DTAVSQTPKYLVTQMGNDKSIKCEQNLGHDTMYWYKQDSKKFLKIMFSYNNKELIINETVPNRFSPKSPDKAHLNLHINSLELGDSAVYFCASSQAGNQPQHFGDGTRLSIL.

This clonotype was seen more than once but under ten times. The J gene is TRBJ2-6, the V gene TRBV5-1; D uncertain. Germline V gives CDR1 SGHRS, CDR2 YFSETQ. The CDR3 runs 16 residues. With 0 bases removed from V and 0 bases from J, the gap between germline ends came to 7 bases. The CDR3 DNA is TGCGCCAGCAGCTTGGGGCGGAGCTCTGGGGCCAACGTCCTGACTTTC. It specifies CASSLGRSSGANVLTF.

The rearrangement uses TRBV5-1 and TRBJ1-5, with TRBD1 matching 9 bases. Germline V gene data show CDR1 as SGHRS and CDR2 as YFSETQ. The CDR3 is 15 residues long. The V and J ends lost 4 bases and 4 bases, in that order; junction bases with no gene match: 6. CDR3 region: CASSPGDRVNQPQHF. CDR3 sequence (DNA): TGCGCCAGCAGCCCGGGGGACAGGGTGAATCAGCCCCAGCATTTT.

This clonotype was recorded a few times. This chain uses TRBV7-9 with TRBJ2-2, with D possibly being TRBD1 (6 bases). There are 15 residues in the CDR3. V lost 6 bases and J 2 bases, leaving 13 bases between the germline ends. Germline CDR1 SEHNR, CDR2 FQNEAQ (reference sequence). The chain's CDR3 is CASREGQLNTGELFF. DNA of the CDR3: TGTGCCAGCAGGGAAGGACAGCTAAACACCGGGGAGCTGTTTTTT.

This clonotype was seen more than once but under ten times. The chain employs TRBV5-4 and TRBJ1-2; D is uncertain. From germline, CDR1 is SGHNT and CDR2 YYREEE (reference sequence). V was trimmed by 0 bases and J by 8 bases, leaving 8 bases between them. This CDR3 comprises 12 residues. The CDR3 loop is CASSLDRVGYTF. The CDR3 DNA sequence: TGTGCCAGCAGCTTGGACCGGGTCGGCTACACCTTC.

In this sample, this clonotype turned up a few times. V is TRBV7-3 and J is TRBJ2-3; weak D call: TRBD2 (5 bases). The CDR3 has 15 amino acids. Trimming shortened V by 5 bases and J by 2 bases, and 14 bases separated the two germline ends. Germline V gene data show CDR1 as SGHTA and CDR2 as FQGTGA. CDR3 residues: CASSPRLAPTDTQYF. CDR3 in DNA: TGTGCCAGCAGCCCCCGTCTAGCACCCACAGATACGCAGTATTTT.

This clonotype has ten or more counts. The chain has TRBV18 and TRBJ2-7, with D possibly being TRBD1 (6 bases). V gave up 2 bases and J gave up 2 bases, with 7 bases separating them. This CDR3 is built from 13 residues. Germline CDR1 and CDR2: KGHSH and LQKENI. The CDR3 bases are TGTGCCAGCTCACCAGGACAGACCTACGAGCAGTACGTC. Translating gives CASSPGQTYEQYV.

The chain recombines TRBV30 with TRBJ2-2, with D unresolved. Germline assignment: CDR1 GTSNPN and CDR2 SVGIG (reference sequence). There are 14 residues in the CDR3. V gave up 3 bases and J gave up 3 bases, with 11 bases separating them. The CDR3 sequence is CAWRLGWDTGELFF. The CDR3 nucleotides read TGTGCCTGGAGACTGGGGTGGGACACCGGGGAGCTGTTTTTT.